The rows below give T cell receptor beta chains drawn from one sample of a study of shared clonotypes between healthy human individuals. Sequencing was performed with immunoSEQ multiplex PCR; in TCRdb, only in-frame clones are kept and a portion is missing. The repertoire consists of roughly 2.5 million clones, with 85% to 95% occurring once and the leading ten covering under 0.15%. The source material was naive CD4+ T cells sorted from blood. These receptors were obtained from a man between 18 and 35 years old in good health. The CDR3 runs from the conserved cysteine through the conserved F or W. The D gene is left open where the match is weak. Clone size is not always given. Where it is, it says once, few, many or a class for expanded clones.

DNA	CDR3	D	V	length	J	size
TGTGCCAGCAGCCCGGGACTAGCGGGACCATACAATGAGCAGTTCTTC	CASSPGLAGPYNEQFF	TRBD2	TRBV7-2	16	TRBJ2-1	NA
TGTGCCAGCAGCCATATAGCGGGGGTGGGCACAGATACGCAGTATTTT	CASSHIAGVGTDTQYF	TRBD2	TRBV14	16	TRBJ2-3	NA
TGTGCCTGGAGTGTACGTGTGAACACTGAAGCTTTCTTT	CAWSVRVNTEAFF	NA	TRBV30	13	TRBJ1-1	few
TGTGCCAGCTCCCCTTTTTCACAGGGGGCCGGAGAGACCCAGTACTTC	CASSPFSQGAGETQYF	TRBD1	TRBV18	16	TRBJ2-5	NA
TGTGCCAGAAGCTCCTCCGGGACTAGCGGCGCCCAGGAGCAGTTCTTC	CARSSSGTSGAQEQFF	TRBD2	TRBV5-3	16	TRBJ2-1	NA
TGTGCCAGCAGCTTAGGGGCCAATCAGCCCCAGCATTTT	CASSLGANQPQHF	NA	TRBV7-3	13	TRBJ1-5	NA
TGTGCCAGCAGCTTGGGAGCGCATGAGCAGTTCTTC	CASSLGAHEQFF	NA	TRBV5-5	12	TRBJ2-1	few
TGTGCCATCAGTGAAGAGGGGGCTGGCTACACCTTC	CAISEEGAGYTF	TRBD1	TRBV10-3	12	TRBJ1-2	NA
TGTGCCAGCAACGATGGTAGGGGGCAGTTCTTC	CASNDGRGQFF	NA	TRBV6-5	11	TRBJ2-1	NA
TGTGCCAGCAGCTTAGGCGTTTCGAACAGGGAGCTGTTTTTT	CASSLGVSNRELFF	NA	TRBV7-2	14	TRBJ2-2	NA
TGTGCCAGCAGCGTAGGACGGATAGCGGGAACTTTCACAGATACGCAGTATTTT	CASSVGRIAGTFTDTQYF	TRBD2	TRBV9	18	TRBJ2-3	NA
TGTGCCAGCAGTTTATATCTCCGGGACAGGGTTGAAACAGATACGCAGTATTTT	CASSLYLRDRVETDTQYF	TRBD1	TRBV27	18	TRBJ2-3	NA
TGTGCCAGCAGCTTTTTCGGGGGCCCCAATGAGCAGTTCTTC	CASSFFGGPNEQFF	NA	TRBV7-2	14	TRBJ2-1	NA
TGTGCCAGCAGCTTCGGGACAGGGGTATTAGTCACTGAAGCTTTCTTT	CASSFGTGVLVTEAFF	TRBD1	TRBV5-6	16	TRBJ1-1	once
TGTGCTAGCAGCTTAGGACTAGGAGAGACCCAGTACTTC	CASSLGLGETQYF	TRBD2	TRBV7-7	13	TRBJ2-5	NA
TGCGCCAGCAGCTTAACGGGGTTAGGCACAGATACGCAGTATTTT	CASSLTGLGTDTQYF	NA	TRBV5-1	15	TRBJ2-3	NA
TGTGCCAGCAGCTCCAGGGGGTGGCAGCCCCAGCATTTT	CASSSRGWQPQHF	TRBD1	TRBV6-6	13	TRBJ1-5	NA
TGTGCCATCAGTGAAAAGGGACAGGACTACGAGCAGTACTTC	CAISEKGQDYEQYF	TRBD1	TRBV10-3	14	TRBJ2-7	NA
TGTGCCAGCAGTGACGAAGTTTACAATGAGCAGTTCTTC	CASSDEVYNEQFF	NA	TRBV2	13	TRBJ2-1	NA
TGCGCCAGCAGCCAAGATCGGATAGCCCCAGAGACCCAGTACTTC	CASSQDRIAPETQYF	NA	TRBV4-3	15	TRBJ2-5	NA
TGTGCCAGTAGTATTGTGGATTTGGGCGAGCAGTACTTC	CASSIVDLGEQYF	NA	TRBV19	13	TRBJ2-7	few
TGTGCCATCAGTGACTATGCGGGAGGAACCTGGAATGAGCAGTTCTTC	CAISDYAGGTWNEQFF	TRBD2	TRBV10-3	16	TRBJ2-1	NA
TGTGCCGGTGGCGGGAGGGGTGAGCAGTTCTTC	CAGGGRGEQFF	TRBD2	TRBV7-9	11	TRBJ2-1	NA
TGTGCCAGCACGACAGTCAACTATGGCTACACCTTC	CASTTVNYGYTF	NA	TRBV9	12	TRBJ1-2	NA
TGCGCCAGCAGTGAGTCCCCAGATTATGGCTACACCTTC	CASSESPDYGYTF	NA	TRBV10-1	13	TRBJ1-2	NA
TGTGCCACCAGCCTGGACCTCAACACTGAAGCTTTCTTT	CATSLDLNTEAFF	NA	TRBV15	13	TRBJ1-1	NA
TGCGCCAGCAGCTTATACGGGGGCGCGAGCACTGAAGCTTTCTTT	CASSLYGGASTEAFF	NA	TRBV5-1	15	TRBJ1-1	NA
TGTGCCAGCAGTCGGGACTCGGGGACCCAGTACTTC	CASSRDSGTQYF	NA	TRBV6-5	12	TRBJ2-5	NA
TGTGCCAGCTCACCACCTAGCGGGAACACCGGGGAGCTGTTTTTT	CASSPPSGNTGELFF	NA	TRBV18	15	TRBJ2-2	NA
TGTGCCAGCAGCGCAGGACAGGGGATGGGGACACCCCTCCACTTT	CASSAGQGMGTPLHF	TRBD1	TRBV11-1	15	TRBJ1-6	NA
TGCGCCAGCAGCCAAGATGTCAGAAACCCCTCCTACGAGCAGTACTTC	CASSQDVRNPSYEQYF	NA	TRBV4-1	16	TRBJ2-7	NA
TGTGCCAGCAGCCCTGAGGGCGGGAGGGGGAATGAGCAGTTCTTC	CASSPEGGRGNEQFF	TRBD2	TRBV5-4	15	TRBJ2-1	once
TGTGCCAGCAGCCATCGACAAGCCGAGGAGACCCAGTACTTC	CASSHRQAEETQYF	NA	TRBV28	14	TRBJ2-5	NA
TGTGCCAGCAGCTGGCCTAGGGACGGCTGGGTCGGTCAAGAGACCCAGTACTTC	CASSWPRDGWVGQETQYF	NA	TRBV28	18	TRBJ2-5	NA
TGTGCCAGCAGCCAAGATTGGCTAGCGCACGAGACCCAGTACTTC	CASSQDWLAHETQYF	NA	TRBV5-4	15	TRBJ2-5	NA
TGTGCCAGCAGCTTGGGGGGTAGCGGGGTCACCGGGGAGCTGTTTTTT	CASSLGGSGVTGELFF	TRBD2	TRBV11-2	16	TRBJ2-2	NA
TGTGCCAGCAGTTCGACGGGGGCATATGAGCAGTACTTC	CASSSTGAYEQYF	NA	TRBV2	13	TRBJ2-7	NA
TGTGCCAGCAGGGGGGACGTTAGCAATCAGCCCCAGCATTTT	CASRGDVSNQPQHF	NA	TRBV2	14	TRBJ1-5	NA
TGTGCCAGTATAGGGTCGAATCTTGCGAACACTGAAGCTTTCTTT	CASIGSNLANTEAFF	NA	TRBV19	15	TRBJ1-1	NA
TGCGCCAGCAGTGGCGGCACTTCCACAGATACGCAGTATTTT	CASSGGTSTDTQYF	NA	TRBV10-2	14	TRBJ2-3	NA
TGTGCCAGCAGCTTGGCGGTGGGCTACGAGCAGTACTTC	CASSLAVGYEQYF	NA	TRBV5-5	13	TRBJ2-7	NA
TGTGCCAGCAGCGTAGATGGGGGGGCTCAGCCCCAGCATTTT	CASSVDGGAQPQHF	NA	TRBV9	14	TRBJ1-5	NA